This T cell receptor beta chain was identified during a study of radiation and T cells in renal cell carcinoma. Whole-study findings and limits: Without pretreatment biopsies, baseline tumor clonotype presence was undetermined.

Documented time point: blood 4 weeks post-SBRT, at nephrectomy. Treatment: 15 Gy SBRT to primary tumor, nephrectomy 4 weeks later. Nephrectomy followed 15 Gy stereotactic body radiation by 4 weeks. Clear cell pathology was present in this patient's renal cell carcinoma. Measured with immunoSEQ multiplex PCR; TCRdb has only the in-frame clones, and not every one. The sample consists of over 60,000 clones, 75% to 90% of them appearing once. As concerns this clone: Its antigen is not known.

This sample comprised blood, obtained from a patient whose treatment included radiotherapy and nephrectomy. The clonotype originates from a woman aged 55-70 years with renal cell carcinoma.

CDR3 loop: CSVEDKVFMTGYYNEQFF. CDR3 nucleotides: TGCAGCGTTGAAGACAAGGTTTTCATGACAGGGTACTACAATGAGCAGTTCTTC. This sequence joins TRBV29-1 and TRBJ2-1; 7 positions agree with TRBD1. The germline CDR1 and CDR2 sequences are SQVTM and ANQGSEA. The CDR3 length is 18 residues. V was clipped by 0 bases and J by 3 bases; unmatched bases: 14.